This entry is about one T cell receptor (beta chain). The antigen is not known. The data stem from a study of T cell responses to AZD1222 COVID-19 vaccine. Study conclusions and caveats: The donor group comprised mostly white British people and more females; the analysis possibly underestimated clonal diversity. Along spike, vaccine-associated CD4 TCRs were found throughout, with dominance at 160-218 and 743-854. Repertoires were obtained only post-peak T cell response. Unmutated variant regions are reportedly targeted by nearly half of spike-specific TCRs.

The protocol was immunoSEQ multiplex PCR, while the TCRdb copy is restricted to in-frame clones and leaves out a portion. The sample has 170,000 or so clones; approximately 90% are singletons. This CDR3 has 13 amino acids. Germline CDR1 reads LGHDT; CDR2 reads YNNKEL (reference sequence). V was pared by 0 bases and J by 5 bases, with 6 bases between. The source is an adult in good health. The J gene is TRBJ2-3, the V gene TRBV3-1 (or the pseudogene TRBV3-2); D gene ambiguous. Sequencing was performed on peripheral blood, taken on day 0 of AZD1222 vaccination. Here the CDR3 reads CASSQDLRDTQYF. DNA of the CDR3: TGTGCCAGCAGCCAAGATCTAAGAGATACGCAGTATTTT.